The 10 T cell receptor beta chains listed next were all sequenced from one sample in a study of OX40 agonist ivuxolimab in advanced cancers. Some clones are missing from TCRdb's copy, which holds only in-frame ones; the method was immunoSEQ multiplex PCR. The sample records 100,000 to 110,000 clones, approximately 89% being singletons. Sequencing used CD4+ or CD8+ T cells sorted from blood, obtained in a trial of the OX40 agonist ivuxolimab. The receptors stem from an adult with an advanced solid tumor such as melanoma, head and neck, liver or kidney cancer.

This clone is a singleton in its sample. This rearrangement joins TRBV7-2 to TRBJ2-2; 9 positions match TRBD2. The junction had 4 bases not matched to a gene; V was cut back by 5 bases and J by 3 bases. The V gene's germline CDR1 is SGHTA and CDR2 FQGNSA. CDR3 size: 15 residues. The CDR3 DNA sequence: TGTGCCAGCAGCCAGGGACTAGCCCACACCGGGGAGCTGTTTTTT. It yields the protein CASSQGLAHTGELFF. Based on the CDR3 plus reference TRBV7-2 and TRBJ2-2, the full variable domain is GAGVSQSPSNKVTEKGKDVELRCDPISGHTALYWYRQSLGQGLEFLIYFQGNSAPDKSGLPSDRFSAERTGGSVSTLTIQRTQQEDSAVYLCASSQGLAHTGELFFGEGSRLTVL.

This chain uses TRBV2 with TRBJ2-5; 9 bases match TRBD1. The CDR3 covers 13 residues. Germline V CDR1 and CDR2: SNHLY, FYNNEI. V trimming: 6 bases; J trimming: 2 bases; junction bases outside the gene matches: 1. CDR3 in amino acids: CASSGTGQETQYF. The DNA for the CDR3 is TGTGCCAGCAGCGGGACAGGGCAAGAGACCCAGTACTTC.

This clone was counted once. The chain has TRBV27 and TRBJ1-4; D is unclear. The CDR3 has 15 amino acids. Germline CDR1 reads MNHEY; CDR2 reads SMNVEV (reference sequence). With 6 bases removed from V and 5 bases from J, the gap between germline ends came to 16 bases. CDR3 nucleotides: TGTGCCAGCAGGCGCCAATATTTGGTAAATGAAAAACTGTTTTTT. Encoded protein: CASRRQYLVNEKLFF. The full variable domain, completed using reference TRBV27 and TRBJ1-4, is EAQVTQNPRYLITVTGKKLTVTCSQNMNHEYMSWYRQDPGLGLRQIYYSMNVEVTDKGDVPEGYKVSRKEKRNFPLILESPSPNQTSLYFCASRRQYLVNEKLFFGSGTQLSVL.

V usage is TRBV6-6 and J usage is TRBJ2-2; a weak D match, TRBD1 (6 bases). Trimming removed 5 bases from V and 0 bases from J, with 13 bases in between. The CDR3 loop spans 16 amino acids. Germline-derived CDR1 and CDR2 are MNHNY and SVGAGI (reference sequence). In DNA, the CDR3 is TGTGCCAGCAGTGTCCGGGACACCGCGAACACCGGGGAGCTGTTTTTT. This translates into CASSVRDTANTGELFF.

In this sample, this clone turned up once. The chain couples TRBV2 to TRBJ2-2; 10 bases map to TRBD2. The CDR3 runs 16 residues. The germline CDR1 and CDR2 sequences are SNHLY and FYNNEI. V was pared by 3 bases and J by 1 base, with 2 bases of the junction left unmatched. CDR3 loop: CASSDSGRVNTGELFF. The CDR3 DNA is TGTGCCAGCAGTGACAGCGGGAGGGTGAACACCGGGGAGCTGTTTTTT.

The chain links TRBV11-2 to TRBJ2-4, with D unclear. CDR1 SGHAT and CDR2 FQNNGV come from the germline V gene. The CDR3 consists of 14 residues. V dropped 4 bases and J dropped 0 bases, with 7 bases sitting between them. CDR3 nucleotides: TGTGCCAGCAGCTCCCATAAAGCCAAAAACATTCAGTACTTC. It specifies CASSSHKAKNIQYF. Variable domain in full (rest from reference TRBV11-2 and TRBJ2-4): EAGVAQSPRYKIIEKRQSVAFWCNPISGHATLYWYQQILGQGPKLLIQFQNNGVVDDSQLPKDRFSAERLKGVDSTLKIQPAKLEDSAVYLCASSSHKAKNIQYFGAGTRLSVL.

About this clone itself: The same CDR3 arises from other DNA sequences in this sample as well. The chain links TRBV6-1 to TRBJ1-2, with TRBD1 matching over 8 bases. The CDR3 covers 13 residues. Per germline, CDR1 MNHNS and CDR2 SASEGT. The V gene end was trimmed by 2 bases and the J gene end by 7 bases; junction bases not matched to a gene: 3. The CDR3 loop reads CASSEQGALGYTF. CDR3 DNA: TGTGCCAGCAGTGAACAGGGGGCGCTTGGCTACACCTTC.

This chain links TRBV19 with TRBJ1-2; 8 bases match TRBD1. Germline V gene data show CDR1 as LNHDA and CDR2 as SQIVND (reference sequence). This CDR3 contains 14 residues. The V segment lost 5 bases and the J segment 0 bases; nucleotides outside the gene matches: 2. The CDR3, as DNA: TGTGCCAGTAGTTCGACAGGGGCTAACTATGGCTACACCTTC. Its translation: CASSSTGANYGYTF.

The J gene is TRBJ2-3, the V gene TRBV4-3, with 9 bases lining up with TRBD2. CDR3 size: 15 residues. Trimming cost V 1 base and J 5 bases; bases outside gene matches: 4. The germline gives CDR1 LGHNA, CDR2 YSLEER. The CDR3 reads CASSQGLAGLDTQYF. DNA of the CDR3: TGCGCCAGCAGCCAAGGGCTAGCGGGACTAGATACGCAGTATTTT.

The rearrangement links TRBV11-2 to TRBJ2-3, with D perhaps given as TRBD1 or TRBD2 (7 bases each). Germline V gene data show CDR1 as SGHAT and CDR2 as FQNNGV. Trimming cost V 7 bases and J 4 bases, with 18 bases left between them. The CDR3 has 15 residues. Here the CDR3 reads CASNNRGAGADTQYF. In nucleotides, the CDR3 is TGTGCCAGCAACAACAGGGGCGCGGGGGCAGATACGCAGTATTTT.